This paragraph covers one T cell receptor beta chain sequence. The CDR3 has 15 amino acids. CDR1 and CDR2 (germline): SGHRS, YFSETQ. V was shortened by 4 bases and J by 10 bases, with 21 bases between the two germline ends. In the source study's methods: With immunoSEQ giving junction-only sequences and no quality scores, filtering differed. The table came from immunoSEQ multiplex PCR; TCRdb's copy has only in-frame clones and leaves some out. V and J calls and clone size follow that table, whereas D and trimming were derived from the DNA. The sample records about 2.3 million clones, 85% to 95% being singletons. These data belong to a study of shared clonotypes between healthy human individuals. Background on the study: For every donor, three CD4 naive, three CD4 memory, two CD8 naive and one CD8 memory plates were used.

This TCR was recovered from a man between 18 and 35 years old in good health. Some clones in this sample may be carry-over from other donors' samples. This chain uses TRBV5-1 with TRBJ2-1, with D perhaps given as TRBD1 or TRBD2 (5 bases each). Sequencing was performed on naive CD4+ T cells from PBMCs. Subset reported: CD45RA+ positively selected. The CDR3 sequence is CASSAPGGGLIEQFF. CDR3 in DNA: TGCGCCAGCAGCGCCCCGGGTGGGGGATTGATAGAGCAGTTCTTC.